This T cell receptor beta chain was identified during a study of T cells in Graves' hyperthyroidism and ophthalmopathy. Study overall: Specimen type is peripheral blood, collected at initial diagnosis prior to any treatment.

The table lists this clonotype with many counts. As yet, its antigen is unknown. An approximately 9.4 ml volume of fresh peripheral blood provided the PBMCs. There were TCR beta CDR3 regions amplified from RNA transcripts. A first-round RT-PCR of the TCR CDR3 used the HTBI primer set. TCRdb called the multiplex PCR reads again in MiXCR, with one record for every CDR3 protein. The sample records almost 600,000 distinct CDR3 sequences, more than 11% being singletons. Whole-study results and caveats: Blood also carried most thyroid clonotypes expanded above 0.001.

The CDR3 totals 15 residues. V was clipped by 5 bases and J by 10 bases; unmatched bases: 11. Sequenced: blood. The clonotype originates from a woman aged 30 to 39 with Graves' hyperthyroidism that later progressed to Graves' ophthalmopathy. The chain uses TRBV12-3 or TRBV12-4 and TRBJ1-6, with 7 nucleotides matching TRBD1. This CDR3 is CASSLTGTAGSPLHF. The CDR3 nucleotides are TGTGCCAGCAGTCTTACCGGGACAGCGGGCTCACCCCTCCACTTT.